The rows below give T cell receptor beta chains drawn from one sample of a study of response to subunit inactivated influenza vaccine. MiXCR, applied by TCRdb to the RT-PCR reads, yields one record per CDR3 protein. The repertoire consists of more than 700,000 distinct CDR3 sequences, with 21% occurring once and the leading ten covering around 9.6%. Sample: PBMCs from blood, taken around 5 days after vaccination. Receptor source: a man aged 45 to 65 who received an inactivated influenza vaccine. CDR3s include the opening cysteine and the closing phenylalanine or tryptophan. The order of the fields is clone size, D gene, J gene, V gene, CDR3 protein. The D gene is left open where the match is weak. Not every row has a clone size; where given, it reads once, few, many or a size class.

NA,TRBD1,TRBJ1-1,TRBV12-3/TRBV12-4,CASSRGDSKAFF
NA,TRBD2,TRBJ2-1,TRBV28,CATRSWGLAGGPVEQFF
NA,TRBD1,TRBJ1-1,TRBV20-1,CSATSYRGSTEAFF
NA,NA,TRBJ2-7,TRBV11-2,CVSSLSSYEQYF
few,NA,TRBJ2-2,TRBV24-1,CATSDFSGELFF
few,TRBD1,TRBJ2-1,TRBV24-1,CATSDFGTGEIGEQFF
NA,NA,TRBJ2-5,TRBV20-1,CSAPVWGEETQYF
NA,NA,TRBJ2-5,TRBV11-2,CASSLELGGLAGQETQYF
many,NA,TRBJ2-7,TRBV5-1,CASSLGTSPYEQYF
NA,NA,TRBJ2-7,TRBV20-1,CSATGEGAYEQYF
many,NA,TRBJ2-7,TRBV20-1,CSARDLSYEQYF
NA,NA,TRBJ2-1,TRBV30,CAWSDLGFYNEQFF
NA,TRBD1,TRBJ2-1,TRBV6-1,CASSATGVVYNEQFF
NA,TRBD2,TRBJ2-5,TRBV13,CASSSLAGFETQYF
NA,NA,TRBJ2-1,TRBV29-1,CSVQKFAEASYNEQFF
NA,NA,TRBJ2-7,TRBV15,CATSRGRGLPNEQYF
NA,NA,TRBJ2-1,TRBV27,CASSLGPVPDEQFF
NA,NA,TRBJ2-6,TRBV12-3/TRBV12-4,CASRTVSSGANVLTF
few,TRBD2,TRBJ2-3,TRBV11-2,CASSFGGGPTDTQYF
NA,NA,TRBJ2-1,TRBV20-1,CSASGAPFENEQFF
NA,NA,TRBJ2-2,TRBV4-3,CASSQVQFTTGELFF
few,TRBD1,TRBJ2-5,TRBV6-2/TRBV6-3,CASSYRDRGRETQYF
few,TRBD2,TRBJ2-1,TRBV27,CASSEATSGGARNEQFF
few,NA,TRBJ1-1,TRBV6-5,CASSYQRVTEAFF
NA,TRBD1,TRBJ2-5,TRBV7-2,CASSPRTGRVQETQYF
few,NA,TRBJ1-1,TRBV20-1,CSAKQGVKNTEAFF
NA,NA,TRBJ2-1,TRBV7-9,CASSLIGSQRLHNEQFF
many,TRBD2,TRBJ2-4,TRBV4-2,CASSQDRLAGVNIQYF
NA,NA,TRBJ2-2,TRBV4-2,CASSQDATGNTGELFF
few,NA,TRBJ1-5,TRBV10-3,CAISEGTPYSNQPQHF
few,NA,TRBJ2-5,TRBV7-2,CASSYFTDLVGQETQYF
NA,TRBD2,TRBJ2-1,TRBV9,CASSARLAAGVHEQFF
NA,NA,TRBJ1-1,TRBV7-2,CASSVTGFLMNTEAFF
NA,NA,TRBJ1-3,TRBV20-1,CSARDSSFGSGNTIYF
few,TRBD1,TRBJ1-4,TRBV10-2,CASRAGGNEKLFF
few,TRBD1,TRBJ2-3,TRBV13,CASSPHGTGGVDTQYF
NA,TRBD1,TRBJ2-2,TRBV7-6,CASSNDRGLTGELFF
NA,NA,TRBJ2-1,TRBV20-1,CSARDPNTGYNEQFF
few,NA,TRBJ2-3,TRBV5-1,CASSGRGGSTDTQYF
few,NA,TRBJ2-1,TRBV12-3/TRBV12-4,CASGPEYNEQFF
few,TRBD2,TRBJ2-1,TRBV20-1,CSVSAGASNEQFF
few,TRBD2,TRBJ2-1,TRBV7-6,CASSLGGGVNEQFF
NA,TRBD1,TRBJ2-7,TRBV5-1,CASSYRQGKGYEQYF
NA,NA,TRBJ2-3,TRBV20-1,CSARDLTQYF
NA,NA,TRBJ2-7,TRBV6-5,CASRTGQYEQYF
few,NA,TRBJ2-7,TRBV20-1,CSARDLRYHEQYF
many,NA,TRBJ2-7,TRBV20-1,CSASRRDGSYEQYF
many,NA,TRBJ2-3,TRBV7-9,CASSLDGGDTQYF
NA,TRBD1,TRBJ1-1,TRBV6-1,CASSKTGGKYTEAFF
NA,NA,TRBJ2-7,TRBV28,CASSKGWSSYEQYF
NA,NA,TRBJ2-3,TRBV29-1,CSVVDSTDTQYF
NA,NA,TRBJ2-7,TRBV27,CATSPKLSVSYEQYF
many,NA,TRBJ2-7,TRBV4-2,CASSQDGTGSYEQYF
few,TRBD2,TRBJ2-3,TRBV4-3,CASSQAPHGLGDTQYF
few,NA,TRBJ2-1,TRBV7-9,CASSHSATGSYNEQFF